The next 17 T cell receptor beta chains were all read from a single sample in a study of siplizumab effects on memory and regulatory T cells. The data were produced by immunoSEQ multiplex PCR, yet TCRdb's version contains in-frame clones alone and is incomplete. Of over 100,000 clones in the sample, 92% were seen once. Sequencing was done on a sample of Tregs sorted from blood. All receptors come from a human donor in good health.

The rearrangement joins TRBV5-6 to TRBJ2-3; D is unclear. In germline, CDR1 is SGHDT, CDR2 YYEEEE. The CDR3 has 14 amino acids. Trimming stripped 0 bases from V and 2 bases from J, with 7 bases between. The CDR3 sequence: CASSLGRITDTQYF. The CDR3 DNA reads TGTGCCAGCAGCTTGGGACGGATCACAGATACGCAGTATTTT.

V and J are TRBV2 and TRBJ2-5; the D is unclear. V was trimmed by 5 bases and J by 7 bases, leaving 11 bases between them. This CDR3 contains 12 residues. Germline CDR1 SNHLY, CDR2 FYNNEI. CDR3 sequence (DNA): TGTGCCAGCAGTCAGGACGCCCCGACCCAGTACTTC. It codes for CASSQDAPTQYF.

This chain connects TRBV19 to TRBJ1-1; 7 bases are shared with TRBD1. The CDR3 runs to 13 residues. The junction had 4 bases not matched to a gene; V was cut back by 4 bases and J by 5 bases. Germline V lookup: CDR1 LNHDA, CDR2 SQIVND (reference sequence). CDR3 nucleotides: TGTGCCAGTAGTAGGGAACAGGGGACTGAAGCTTTCTTT. Its translation: CASSREQGTEAFF. Together with reference TRBV19 and TRBJ1-1, the CDR3 gives the full variable domain: DGGITQSPKYLFRKEGQNVTLSCEQNLNHDAMYWYRQDPGQGLRLIYYSQIVNDFQKGDIAEGYSVSREKKESFPLTVTSAQKNPTAFYLCASSREQGTEAFFGQGTRLTVV.

J is TRBJ2-5 and V is TRBV2; D not resolved. The V gene lost 6 bases and the J gene lost 2 bases, with 10 bases spanning the gap. Germline assignment: CDR1 SNHLY and CDR2 FYNNEI. The CDR3 loop spans 13 amino acids. The CDR3 reads CASRVTQQETQYF. In nucleotides, the CDR3 is TGTGCCAGCAGAGTGACGCAACAAGAGACCCAGTACTTC.

The chain has TRBV5-1 and TRBJ1-2, with TRBD1 matching 8 bases. The germline V gene encodes CDR1 SGHRS and CDR2 YFSETQ. The CDR3 is 15 residues long. Losses at the gene ends were 0 bases for V and 2 bases for J; bases not matched to a gene: 3. Here the CDR3 reads CASSLGTGLNYGYTF. In nucleotides, the CDR3 is TGCGCCAGCAGCTTGGGGACAGGGCTCAACTATGGCTACACCTTC.

This rearrangement joins TRBV6-1 to TRBJ2-7; 10 nucleotides match TRBD2. V gave up 10 bases and J gave up 4 bases; unmatched junction bases: 7. This CDR3 comprises 13 residues. CDR1 MNHNS and CDR2 SASEGT come from the germline V gene. The CDR3 is CATASGSKYEQYF. CDR3 in DNA: TGTGCCACGGCTAGCGGGAGTAAGTACGAGCAGTACTTC.

This sequence joins TRBV2 and TRBJ1-2; weak D call: TRBD1 (5 bases). The V gene's germline CDR1 is SNHLY and CDR2 FYNNEI. CDR3 length: 12 amino acids. V shed 6 bases and J shed 6 bases, with 11 bases lying between them. The CDR3 region is CASRLDRDGYTF. The CDR3 DNA follows: TGTGCCAGCAGACTAGACAGAGATGGCTACACCTTC.

The CDR3 bases are TGTGCCAGCAGCGTAGAGGGGAGGTCCGAAGCTTTCTTT. Translating gives CASSVEGRSEAFF. The V gene is TRBV9, the J gene TRBJ1-1, with a weak D call TRBD1 (5 bases). The V gene's germline CDR1 is SGDLS and CDR2 YYNGEE. The CDR3 spans 13 residues. The germline V and J ends were trimmed by 0 bases and 8 bases, with 11 bases remaining between them.

This rearrangement joins TRBV6-4 to TRBJ2-2; possible D gene TRBD2, 5 bases. The V gene lost 3 bases and the J gene lost 7 bases, with 15 bases spanning the gap. The CDR3 is 15 amino acids. The V gene's germline CDR1 is MRHNA and CDR2 SNTAGT. The CDR3 DNA is TGTGCCAGCAGTGAAGAGCCCGGGGTTGGCGGGGAGCTGTTTTTT. It encodes CASSEEPGVGGELFF.

The chain links TRBV5-6 to TRBJ1-2, with a possible D match to TRBD1 (6 bases). Trimming took off 4 bases at V and 3 bases at J, with 16 bases between the two ends. The germline V gene encodes CDR1 SGHDT and CDR2 YYEEEE. The CDR3 is 15 amino acids. CDR3 in amino acids: CASSVAGGQDYGYTF. CDR3 sequence (DNA): TGTGCCAGCAGCGTTGCGGGGGGCCAGGACTATGGCTACACCTTC.

The chain couples TRBV2 to TRBJ1-4, with no clear D. CDR3 size: 16 residues. Deletions cut 2 bases from V and 7 bases from J, with 17 bases between. Germline CDR1 is SNHLY and CDR2 is FYNNEI. The CDR3 DNA sequence: TGTGCCAGCAGTGAACTCCGGGTCGCATTCGGTGAAAAACTGTTTTTT. Its protein is CASSELRVAFGEKLFF.

The rearrangement links TRBV7-9 to TRBJ2-5, with D possibly TRBD2 on 5 matching bases. Looked up from germline, CDR1 is SEHNR and CDR2 is FQNEAQ (reference sequence). The CDR3 totals 14 residues. V gave up 2 bases and J gave up 5 bases, with 12 bases separating them. Here the CDR3 reads CASSLWGDWETQYF. The DNA for the CDR3 is TGTGCCAGCAGCTTATGGGGAGATTGGGAGACCCAGTACTTC.

This clone was seen only once. The genes are TRBV5-1 and TRBJ1-2; D is possibly TRBD1 (5 bases). This CDR3 contains 14 residues. The germline V gene has CDR1 SGHRS and CDR2 YFSETQ. The V gene lost 5 bases and the J gene lost 6 bases, with 17 bases spanning the gap. CDR3 sequence reads: CASRIGRESHGYTF. CDR3 bases: TGCGCCAGCAGAATCGGCAGGGAATCCCATGGCTACACCTTC.

J is TRBJ1-5 and V is TRBV10-3, with a tentative D call TRBD1 (6 bases). The germline gives CDR1 ENHRY, CDR2 SYGVKD. V was trimmed by 6 bases and J by 7 bases, leaving 10 bases between them. The CDR3 has 12 amino acids. DNA for the CDR3: TGTGCCATCAGCACAGGGCAACAGCCCCAGCATTTT. Protein product: CAISTGQQPQHF.

This clone was found a few times. The chain combines TRBV10-3 with TRBJ1-6; weak D call: TRBD1 (6 bases). There are 14 residues in the CDR3. The germline V gene encodes CDR1 ENHRY and CDR2 SYGVKD. With 3 bases removed from V and 16 bases from J, the gap between germline ends came to 19 bases. The CDR3 loop is CAISDSARATGLHF. The DNA for the CDR3 is TGTGCCATCAGTGACTCCGCCCGGGCGACAGGACTCCACTTT.

The chain employs TRBV10-3 and TRBJ2-5; D call uncertain. The end of the DNA is better explained by TRBJ2-7, so the J call may be wrong. The V gene's germline CDR1 is ENHRY and CDR2 SYGVKD. The CDR3 contains 11 residues. The CDR3 here is CAISGRDEQYF. CDR3 sequence (DNA): TGTGCCATCAGTGGACGGGACGAGCAGTACTTC.

The rearrangement uses TRBV7-7 and TRBJ2-5; 7 positions agree with TRBD2. The CDR3 length is 15 residues. V lost 3 bases and J lost 2; bases outside the gene matches: 6. From germline, CDR1 is SSHAT and CDR2 FNYEAQ (reference sequence). Here the CDR3 reads CASSLVVGGQETQYF. CDR3 bases: TGTGCCAGCAGCTTGGTGGTGGGGGGGCAAGAGACCCAGTACTTC.